The following is a T cell receptor (beta chain) sequence with its context. The antigen remains undetermined. This sample stems from a study of CXCR3-negative and CXCR3-positive naive CD8 T cells. Study results and caveats: Similarly elevated diversity marked both naive subsets, with memory CD8+ cells showing far lower diversity. TRB CDR3s of CXCR3-positive naive cells were more hydrophobic than those of CXCR3-negative naive cells. CXCR3-negative and CXCR3-positive naive cells shared comparable TRBV-TRBJ usage, but memory cells did not.

This CDR3 has 18 residues. Germline assignment: CDR1 DFQATT and CDR2 SNEGSKA (reference sequence). Carrying UMI labels, the TRB cDNA libraries were prepared through 5' RACE. TCRdb reprocessed the 5' RACE reads; each CDR3 protein has one entry and no DNA is given. Here the sample table reports some 50,000 distinct CDR3 sequences. This chain links TRBV20-1 with TRBJ1-6; the TRBD1 assignment by TCRdb is unverifiable without DNA. Input material: naive CXCR3+ CD8+ T cells from blood. Subset indicated: CD45RO-CCR7+CD27+CD95- naive CD8+ T cells expressing CXCR3 (TNR3+). The TCR was taken from a human donor in good health. Some clones in this sample may be carry-over from other donors' samples. CDR3 region: CSARDEFDRGPNYSPLHF.